These T cell receptor beta chains were read from a single sample in a study of CD8 T cells in ankylosing spondylitis. TCRdb reanalysed the 5' RACE reads using MiXCR and keeps one entry per CDR3 protein. The sample holds under 450,000 distinct CDR3 sequences, roughly a sixth seen once. Specimen: blood, either unsorted or a sorted T cell fraction (not recorded which). The origin of the receptors is a male donor with ankylosing spondylitis. Each CDR3 is given with its conserved first and last residue. Fields, in order: clone size, J gene, V gene, D gene, CDR3 length, CDR3 protein, CDR3 DNA. A D gene is named only where the DNA matches it firmly. Clone size is given for some rows only: seen once, a few or many times, or a class if the clone is expanded.

clone_size: few
j_call: TRBJ1-4
v_call: TRBV5-5
d_call: -
cdr3_length: 15
cdr3_aa: CASSSRQVGDEKLFF
cdr3_nt: TGTGCCAGCAGCTCTCGACAGGTTGGCGATGAAAAACTGTTTTTT

clone_size: -
j_call: TRBJ2-3
v_call: TRBV5-1
d_call: -
cdr3_length: 13
cdr3_aa: CASSLLEETPQYF
cdr3_nt: TGCGCCAGCAGCTTGCTGGAGGAAACGCCGCAGTATTTT

clone_size: few
j_call: TRBJ2-7
v_call: TRBV29-1
d_call: TRBD2
cdr3_length: 17
cdr3_aa: CSVTGLAGGRPSYEQYF
cdr3_nt: TGCAGCGTAACGGGACTAGCGGGAGGGAGGCCTTCCTACGAGCAGTACTTC

clone_size: -
j_call: TRBJ2-1
v_call: TRBV20-1
d_call: -
cdr3_length: 12
cdr3_aa: CSARPVVDEQFF
cdr3_nt: TGCAGTGCTAGACCAGTTGTCGATGAGCAGTTCTTC

clone_size: -
j_call: TRBJ2-1
v_call: TRBV3-1
d_call: -
cdr3_length: 12
cdr3_aa: CASSRDMGEQFF
cdr3_nt: TGTGCCAGCAGCCGAGACATGGGTGAGCAGTTCTTC

clone_size: few
j_call: TRBJ2-2
v_call: TRBV7-3
d_call: TRBD1
cdr3_length: 16
cdr3_aa: CASSLQGQGLPGELFF
cdr3_nt: TGTGCCAGCAGCTTACAAGGACAGGGACTCCCCGGGGAGCTGTTTTTT

clone_size: few
j_call: TRBJ2-6
v_call: TRBV28
d_call: -
cdr3_length: 16
cdr3_aa: CASLQGPSSGANVLTF
cdr3_nt: TGTGCCAGTTTACAGGGACCGTCCTCTGGGGCCAACGTCCTGACTTTC

clone_size: -
j_call: TRBJ1-1
v_call: TRBV12-3/TRBV12-4
d_call: TRBD1
cdr3_length: 15
cdr3_aa: CASSPSTGGRTEAFF
cdr3_nt: TGTGCCAGCAGTCCCTCCACAGGGGGCAGGACTGAAGCTTTCTTT

clone_size: once
j_call: TRBJ2-3
v_call: TRBV7-2
d_call: -
cdr3_length: 15
cdr3_aa: CASDPVGGSTDTQYF
cdr3_nt: TGTGCCAGCGACCCAGTTGGGGGTAGCACAGATACGCAGTATTTT

clone_size: -
j_call: TRBJ2-6
v_call: TRBV4-2
d_call: TRBD2
cdr3_length: 18
cdr3_aa: CASSQVGSGGFGANVLTF
cdr3_nt: TGTGCCAGCAGCCAAGTTGGTAGCGGGGGGTTTGGGGCCAACGTCCTGACTTTC

clone_size: -
j_call: TRBJ1-2
v_call: TRBV12-3/TRBV12-4
d_call: -
cdr3_length: 13
cdr3_aa: CASSLAGGNGYTF
cdr3_nt: TGTGCCAGCAGTTTAGCGGGGGGGAATGGCTACACCTTC

clone_size: -
j_call: TRBJ2-5
v_call: TRBV3-1
d_call: -
cdr3_length: 16
cdr3_aa: CASSPTDRRGWRAQYF
cdr3_nt: TGTGCCAGCAGCCCGACCGACAGGAGAGGCTGGAGGGCCCAGTACTTC

clone_size: -
j_call: TRBJ2-1
v_call: TRBV12-3/TRBV12-4
d_call: -
cdr3_length: 14
cdr3_aa: CASSYGGVHNEQFF
cdr3_nt: TGTGCCAGCAGTTACGGGGGTGTCCACAATGAGCAGTTCTTC

clone_size: many
j_call: TRBJ2-2
v_call: TRBV4-1
d_call: -
cdr3_length: 15
cdr3_aa: CASSQGDTRTGELFF
cdr3_nt: TGCGCCAGCAGCCAAGGGGACACCCGAACCGGGGAGCTGTTTTTT

clone_size: -
j_call: TRBJ2-5
v_call: TRBV20-1
d_call: -
cdr3_length: 12
cdr3_aa: CSAESAGETQYF
cdr3_nt: TGCAGTGCCGAGTCCGCGGGAGAGACCCAGTACTTC

clone_size: few
j_call: TRBJ1-5
v_call: TRBV7-2
d_call: -
cdr3_length: 16
cdr3_aa: CASSIGTEYSNQPQHF
cdr3_nt: TGTGCCAGCAGCATCGGGACGGAATATAGCAATCAGCCCCAGCATTTT

clone_size: many
j_call: TRBJ2-1
v_call: TRBV2
d_call: TRBD2
cdr3_length: 15
cdr3_aa: CASRIAGGPVDEQFF
cdr3_nt: TGTGCCAGCAGGATAGCGGGGGGGCCGGTCGATGAGCAGTTCTTC

clone_size: many
j_call: TRBJ2-5
v_call: TRBV12-3/TRBV12-4
d_call: -
cdr3_length: 13
cdr3_aa: CASSFSTKETQYF
cdr3_nt: TGTGCCAGCAGTTTTTCTACAAAAGAGACCCAGTACTTC

clone_size: few
j_call: TRBJ1-1
v_call: TRBV4-3
d_call: -
cdr3_length: 16
cdr3_aa: CASSPAPITTNTEAFF
cdr3_nt: TGCGCCAGCAGTCCGGCCCCAATTACAACGAACACTGAAGCTTTCTTT

clone_size: many
j_call: TRBJ2-5
v_call: TRBV20-1
d_call: -
cdr3_length: 12
cdr3_aa: CSALLAKETQYF
cdr3_nt: TGCAGTGCTCTCCTAGCGAAAGAGACCCAGTACTTC

clone_size: -
j_call: TRBJ2-2
v_call: TRBV20-1
d_call: TRBD1
cdr3_length: 16
cdr3_aa: CSAGPFGQGGTGELFF
cdr3_nt: TGCAGTGCTGGCCCCTTTGGACAGGGTGGCACCGGGGAGCTGTTTTTT

clone_size: few
j_call: TRBJ2-5
v_call: TRBV9
d_call: TRBD2
cdr3_length: 15
cdr3_aa: CASSVTAGGGETQYF
cdr3_nt: TGTGCCAGCAGCGTTACAGCGGGAGGGGGAGAGACCCAGTACTTC

clone_size: many
j_call: TRBJ2-7
v_call: TRBV13
d_call: TRBD2
cdr3_length: 13
cdr3_aa: CASSLGLGGVQYF
cdr3_nt: TGTGCCAGCAGCTTAGGCTTGGGAGGGGTGCAGTACTTC

clone_size: -
j_call: TRBJ2-2
v_call: TRBV13
d_call: -
cdr3_length: 14
cdr3_aa: CASSRRWGTGELFF
cdr3_nt: TGTGCCAGCAGCCGCCGGTGGGGTACCGGGGAGCTGTTTTTT